The source of this T cell receptor (beta chain) is a study of shared clonotypes between healthy human individuals. Clones were read by immunoSEQ multiplex PCR, and TCRdb kept only the in-frame ones, dropping some. The repertoire holds 2 million to 3 million clones, with more than 85% as singletons. The V end was cut by 1 base, the J end by 4 bases, with 6 bases between. The CDR3 sequence is 14 residues long. CDR1 and CDR2 from the germline V gene are SGHNT and YYREEE (reference sequence). The sequenced sample consisted of naive CD4+ T cells from PBMCs. Subset described: CD45RA+ positively selected. V is TRBV5-4 and J is TRBJ2-6; D is possibly TRBD1 or TRBD2 (5 bases each). The TCR comes from a man aged 18 to 30 in good health. Some clones in this sample may be carry-over from other donors' samples. CDR3 in amino acids: CASSLWDGANVLTF. DNA of the CDR3: TGTGCCAGCAGCTTGTGGGACGGGGCCAACGTCCTGACTTTC.